This section outlines one T cell receptor (beta chain) sequence together with its context. These data belong to a study of cytomegalovirus exposure and HLA in healthy donors. The CDR3 is 17 residues long. The V gene's germline CDR1 is SGDLS and CDR2 YYNGEE. Trimming took 4 bases from V and 1 from J, leaving 19 bases between them. In the PCR, 60 Vbeta and 13 Jbeta primers were used. Clones were sequenced by immunoSEQ multiplex PCR, and TCRdb holds only the in-frame ones, with some missing. This repertoire shows about 62,000 clones, about 87% found once; its top ten account for less than 1.5%. The chain uses TRBV9 and TRBJ2-3; D perhaps matches TRBD2 (6 bases). This TCR was recovered from a man aged 18 to 30 in good health and CMV-seronegative. The sequencing input was PBMCs. This chain's CDR3 is CASSSISAGSGTDTQYF. The CDR3, as DNA: TGTGCCAGCAGCTCCATTTCTGCGGGGTCCGGCACAGATACGCAGTATTTT.